The text below deals with one T cell receptor (beta chain). This clone was picked up a small number of times. Its antigen remains unidentified. Base qualities are not provided; no much larger clone lies one nucleotide away. TCRbeta CDR3 regions were amplified from genomic DNA using the immunoSEQ Assay, a bias-controlled multiplex PCR. In the authors' own workflow: Nucleated cell counts per sample were estimated from amplification of reference gene primers within the assay. To quantify the absolute abundance of each unique TCRbeta CDR3 rearrangement, sequence reads were collapsed and filtered. For each sample, productive Simpson clonality was calculated by taking the square root of Simpson's diversity index across productive rearrangements. TCRdb took over this immuneACCESS table, retaining in-frame rearrangements with V and J assigned. Such tables are incomplete; in checked studies, under half of the missing clones stem from an unresolved V gene, and the remainder is unexplained. V and J calls plus clone size are reproduced from that table; the DNA served to infer D and trimming. Here the sample has about 120,000 clones; 88% occur a single time. Together, the top ten hold approximately 3.3% of the sample.

The collaborating institutions used their own protocols to collect whole blood in K2EDTA tubes. For TCRbeta analysis, collaborator samples were shipped as frozen whole blood, as isolated PBMCs, or as DNA extracted from either sample type. The sample belongs to a study of blood T cell repertoires in COVID-19 (dated by TCRdb to 2018 to 2020). Regarding the complete study: Samples covering the acute and convalescent phases of COVID-19 were provided by collaborators in the United States, Italy and Spain. The material from the prospective study consisted of cDNA or gDNA derived from T cells, B-cell-depleted T cells, or PBMCs. The dataset comprised deeply sampled blood TCRbeta repertoires from subjects exposed to, actively infected with, or recovered from COVID-19. The repertoires were released in a freely available public database meant as a resource for research on the immune response to SARS-CoV-2. Samples were obtained from the ongoing ImmuneRACE study (first 160 participants) and from 1,254 subjects provided by 6 global collaborators. Sample metadata almost always included a de-identified subject ID, COVID-19 status, age in years and sex. Where HLA class I and class II types were available, the types were taken from metadata supplied by the sample provider, not from assay-based typing.

The full study reports these points: Clinical and demographic metadata were provided uncurated, with the amount varying by source and participant.

The CDR3 holds 13 amino acids from the cysteine to the phenylalanine. Only the CDR3 DNA stays, 39 bases, in frame from base 1. V loses 4 bases of germline sequence and J loses 7 bases, and the interval between the two ends is 11 bases. According to the germline V gene, CDR1 reads SNHLY and CDR2 reads FYNNEI. Specimen: peripheral blood. The V and J genes are TRBV2 and TRBJ1-5, and possibly TRBD1, on 6 matching bases. This sequence originates from a woman aged 45-60 years with acute or convalescent COVID-19. This receptor has the CDR3 CASSGRGRQPQHF. The DNA reads as follows: TGTGCCAGCAGTGGGCGGGGGCGGCAGCCCCAGCATTTT.